These 27 T cell receptor beta chains were sequenced from one sample in a study of cytomegalovirus exposure and HLA in healthy donors. With 60 Vbeta and 13 Jbeta primers, the PCR was carried out. Libraries were prepared by immunoSEQ multiplex PCR; TCRdb keeps only in-frame clonotypes and omits some of them. Of approximately 150,000 clones listed, approximately 80% are singletons. The sequenced sample consisted of PBMCs. The receptors originated from a man aged 40-50 years in good health and CMV-seronegative.

V usage is TRBV5-1 and J usage is TRBJ2-5; D ambiguous. This CDR3 spans 13 amino acids. Germline assignment: CDR1 SGHRS and CDR2 YFSETQ. CDR3 loop: CVTAVGVAETQYF. Here the CDR3 DNA reads TGCGTCACAGCAGTAGGCGTCGCGGAGACCCAGTACTTC.

The V and J genes are TRBV27 and TRBJ2-5; possibly TRBD2 for D (6 bases). V lost 1 base and J 11 bases, leaving 14 bases between the germline ends. CDR3 length: 13 residues. Per the germline V gene, CDR1 is MNHEY and CDR2 is SMNVEV (reference sequence). The CDR3 coding sequence is TGTGCCAGCAGTTTATTTTCCGGAGGGGAGCAGTACTTC. This codes for CASSLFSGGEQYF.

This clone was seen only a few times. The chain is built from TRBV29-1 and TRBJ2-3; D ambiguous. CDR1 and CDR2 (germline): SQVTM, ANQGSEA. Trimming removed 6 bases at V and 0 bases at J, with 16 bases between. The CDR3 sequence is 15 residues long. Here the CDR3 reads CSVNERAKSTDTQYF. DNA of the CDR3: TGCAGCGTCAACGAGCGCGCGAAGAGCACAGATACGCAGTATTTT.

This clone turned up a few times. CDR3: CASSNLLAASYNEQFF. The CDR3 nucleotides read TGCGCCAGCAGCAACCTTCTAGCGGCCTCCTACAATGAGCAGTTCTTC. The gene calls are TRBV4-1 and TRBJ2-1; 7 bases align to TRBD2. The CDR3 is 16 residues long. Per the germline V gene, CDR1 is MGHRA and CDR2 is YSYEKL. V was clipped by 5 bases and J by 0 bases; unmatched bases: 7.

The chain combines TRBV7-2 with TRBJ2-5, with a weak D call TRBD1 (6 bases). Trimming stripped 6 bases from V and 7 bases from J, with 21 bases between. CDR3 size: 15 residues. Germline CDR1 reads SGHTA; CDR2 reads FQGNSA. The CDR3 DNA reads as TGTGCCAGCAGGGAACGACCAGGGGCCCACGGGACCCAGTACTTC. Encoded protein: CASRERPGAHGTQYF. Full variable domain (outside the CDR3, taken from reference TRBV7-2 and TRBJ2-5): GAGVSQSPSNKVTEKGKDVELRCDPISGHTALYWYRQSLGQGLEFLIYFQGNSAPDKSGLPSDRFSAERTGGSVSTLTIQRTQQEDSAVYLCASRERPGAHGTQYFGPGTRLLVL.

The chain joins TRBV6-6 to TRBJ2-7; 10 positions match TRBD1. V trimming: 6 bases; J trimming: 7 bases; junction bases outside the gene matches: 6. Germline V gene sequence: CDR1 MNHNY, CDR2 SVGAGI (reference sequence). The CDR3 spans 13 residues. CDR3 nucleotide sequence: TGTGCCAGCAGAGGACAGGGGGGGTGGGAGCAGTACTTC. Its translation is CASRGQGGWEQYF.

This rearrangement joins TRBV5-4 to TRBJ2-1, with D maybe TRBD1 (5 bases). Trimming pared 0 bases from V and 7 bases from J, leaving 11 bases between. In germline, CDR1 is SGHNT, CDR2 YYREEE (reference sequence). The CDR3 is 14 amino acids. This CDR3 reads CASSLDRFPNEQFF. DNA of the CDR3: TGTGCCAGCAGCTTGGACAGGTTCCCGAATGAGCAGTTCTTC.

For this clone: The germline gene is not matched at one end of the junction; a read error may be the cause. CDR3 sequence: CSSSPGAEAFF. CDR3 nucleotide sequence: TGTTCCAGCAGCCCCGGGGCTGAAGCTTTCTTT. The genes are TRBV7-9 and TRBJ1-1; D is uncertain. CDR1 and CDR2 from the germline V gene are SEHNR and FQNEAQ (reference sequence). CDR3 length: 11 residues. Full variable domain (missing parts from reference TRBV7-9 and TRBJ1-1): DTGVSQNPRHKITKRGQNVTFRCDPISEHNRLYWYRQTLGQGPEFLTYFQNEAQLEKSRLLSDRFSAERPKGSFSTLEIQRTEQGDSAMYLCSSSPGAEAFFGQGTRLTVV.

The chain carries TRBV19 and TRBJ2-2; 8 bases are shared with TRBD1. The CDR3 spans 15 residues. Trimming removed 5 bases from V and 4 bases from J; junction bases left unmatched: 6. Germline V gene data show CDR1 as LNHDA and CDR2 as SQIVND (reference sequence). For the CDR3, the DNA is TGTGCCAGTAGTTCCGGACAGGGTAGCACCGGGGAGCTGTTTTTT. Residues: CASSSGQGSTGELFF.

This chain links TRBV7-2 with TRBJ2-4; D is unclear. The germline V gene encodes CDR1 SGHTA and CDR2 FQGNSA. V lost 1 base, J lost 2 bases, and 15 bases lay in between. CDR3 length equals 17 residues. CDR3 loop: CASSLVDRSLTKNIQYF. The CDR3 DNA reads TGTGCCAGCAGCTTAGTGGATAGGAGTCTGACCAAAAACATTCAGTACTTC.

The chain employs TRBV27 and TRBJ2-2, with 7 bases fitting TRBD1. The CDR3 is 15 amino acids. From germline, CDR1 is MNHEY and CDR2 SMNVEV (reference sequence). V shed 6 bases and J 4 bases; nucleotides not matched to a gene: 8. Here the CDR3 reads CASSRTTGSTGELFF. CDR3 in DNA: TGTGCCAGCAGCCGTACGACAGGGTCCACCGGGGAGCTGTTTTTT.

V usage is TRBV7-9 and J usage is TRBJ2-5; D gene unclear. V was shortened by 5 bases and J by 1 base, with 17 bases between the two germline ends. CDR1 SEHNR and CDR2 FQNEAQ come from the germline V gene (reference sequence). This CDR3 region has 16 residues. The CDR3 region is CASSPLSPVRQETQYF. The CDR3 DNA reads TGTGCCAGCAGCCCTCTCAGTCCTGTTCGCCAAGAGACCCAGTACTTC.

J is TRBJ1-4 and V is TRBV5-1; maybe TRBD1 (6 bases). Looked up from germline, CDR1 is SGHRS and CDR2 is YFSETQ. The length of the CDR3 is 15 residues. Trimming shortened V by 0 bases and J by 8 bases, and 14 bases separated the two germline ends. The CDR3 region is CASSLEGGFGEKLFF. The DNA for the CDR3 is TGCGCCAGCAGCTTGGAGGGGGGGTTCGGCGAAAAACTGTTTTTT.

The V call is TRBV7-2, the J call TRBJ2-2; 11 positions agree with TRBD2. The V and J ends lost 5 bases and 6 bases, in that order; junction bases with no gene match: 5. The V gene's germline CDR1 is SGHTA and CDR2 FQGNSA. There are 15 residues in the CDR3. CDR3 protein: CASSRISGGAGELFF. The CDR3 nucleotides read TGTGCCAGCAGCCGTATTAGCGGGGGGGCCGGGGAGCTGTTTTTT.

V gene TRBV2 combines with J gene TRBJ2-7; 7 nucleotides match TRBD2. The germline V gene has CDR1 SNHLY and CDR2 FYNNEI. The CDR3 is made up of 15 amino acids. Losses at the gene ends were 6 bases for V and 0 bases for J; bases not matched to a gene: 8. CDR3 sequence: CASRVLAPSSYEQYF. For the CDR3, the DNA is TGTGCCAGCAGAGTACTAGCGCCGAGCTCCTACGAGCAGTACTTC.

The chain combines TRBV14 with TRBJ2-5; 8 nucleotides line up with TRBD1. The DNA end is more similar to TRBJ2-7, so the J call may be wrong. The CDR3 covers 17 residues. Germline V lookup: CDR1 SGHDN, CDR2 FVKESK. CDR3 nucleotides: TGTGCCAGCAGCCAAGATCACCAGGGGGCTGCCCCCTACGAGCAGTACTTC. Its translation is CASSQDHQGAAPYEQYF.

The V gene is TRBV10-2, the J gene TRBJ2-1, with TRBD2 matching over 13 bases. J gave up 9 bases and V 6 bases, and 8 bases lay outside the gene matches. The CDR3 extends over 15 amino acids. Germline-derived CDR1 and CDR2 are WSHSY and SAAADI. The CDR3 DNA is TGCGCCAGCAGGCCCGGACTAGCGGGAGTATCTGAGCAGTTCTTC. It specifies CASRPGLAGVSEQFF.

This clone appeared once. This chain joins TRBV5-6 and TRBJ2-7, with 8 bases that match TRBD1. V shed 2 bases, J shed 5 bases, and the junction held 6 bases outside the gene matches. Germline V gene sequence: CDR1 SGHDT, CDR2 YYEEEE. This CDR3 comprises 14 residues. The chain's CDR3 is CASSLFRGLNEQYF. CDR3 DNA sequence: TGTGCCAGCAGCTTATTCAGGGGGCTCAACGAGCAGTACTTC.

The V call is TRBV2, the J call TRBJ2-1, with 11 bases matching TRBD2. The germline V gene encodes CDR1 SNHLY and CDR2 FYNNEI. The V segment lost 7 bases and the J segment 12 bases; nucleotides outside the gene matches: 14. The CDR3 covers 15 residues. The CDR3 DNA is TGTGCCAGCATGAAGGAGATAGCGGGAGGGCCTGGGCAGTTCTTC. Its translation is CASMKEIAGGPGQFF.

V usage is TRBV2 and J usage is TRBJ2-1, with TRBD1 matching 7 bases. Germline V gene sequence: CDR1 SNHLY, CDR2 FYNNEI. The CDR3 extends over 13 amino acids. Trimming took 2 bases from V and 9 from J; bases not matched to a gene: 4. The CDR3 here is CASSETTGTEQFF. The CDR3 DNA sequence: TGTGCCAGCAGTGAAACGACAGGGACTGAGCAGTTCTTC.

This clone was seen a handful of times. J is TRBJ2-5 and V is TRBV6-5, with TRBD2 as a possible D gene (6 bases). This CDR3 is built from 15 residues. The V and J ends lost 2 bases and 4 bases respectively, with 14 bases between them. Germline values: CDR1 MNHEY, CDR2 SVGAGI. CDR3 loop: CASSYGVGGGETQYF. Written as DNA, the CDR3 is TGTGCCAGCAGTTACGGGGTCGGGGGTGGAGAGACCCAGTACTTC.

This chain links TRBV7-2 with TRBJ2-5, with D tentatively TRBD2 (5 bases). Trimming took 5 bases from V and 7 from J, leaving 11 bases between them. The CDR3 length is 12 residues. CDR1 SGHTA and CDR2 FQGNSA come from the germline V gene. The CDR3 reads CASSPLAGTQYF. CDR3 bases: TGTGCCAGCAGCCCCCTCGCGGGGACCCAGTACTTC. Together with reference TRBV7-2 and TRBJ2-5, the CDR3 gives the full variable domain: GAGVSQSPSNKVTEKGKDVELRCDPISGHTALYWYRQSLGQGLEFLIYFQGNSAPDKSGLPSDRFSAERTGGSVSTLTIQRTQQEDSAVYLCASSPLAGTQYFGPGTRLLVL.

V gene TRBV4-1 combines with J gene TRBJ1-6; tentatively, D is TRBD1 (5 bases). This CDR3 spans 19 amino acids. Trimming removed 0 bases from V and 0 bases from J, with 15 bases in between. Germline V gene lookup returns CDR1 MGHRA and CDR2 YSYEKL. The CDR3 DNA follows: TGCGCCAGCAGCCAAGATGGGAGGGACCGGAGCTCCTATAATTCACCCCTCCACTTT. This encodes CASSQDGRDRSSYNSPLHF.

The V gene is TRBV7-2, the J gene TRBJ2-3, with 9 nucleotides matching TRBD1. Germline assignment: CDR1 SGHTA and CDR2 FQGNSA. The ends lost 2 bases at V and 1 base at J; junction bases unmatched: 4. The CDR3 has 16 residues. CDR3 sequence reads: CASSLTGGIGTDTQYF. The CDR3 nucleotides read TGTGCCAGCAGCTTAACAGGGGGCATAGGCACAGATACGCAGTATTTT.

J is TRBJ1-3 and V is TRBV27; 9 positions match TRBD1. CDR1 MNHEY and CDR2 SMNVEV come from the germline V gene (reference sequence). The CDR3 spans 16 residues. The ends lost 5 bases at V and 3 bases at J; junction bases unmatched: 8. CDR3 in DNA: TGTGCCAGCAGTCCCCAGGACAGGGGTCTTGGAAACACCATATATTTT. This encodes CASSPQDRGLGNTIYF.

This clone appeared a single time. V usage is TRBV19 and J usage is TRBJ2-1; 9 bases align to TRBD1. The CDR3 length is 13 residues. V shed 5 bases, J shed 15 bases, and the junction held 11 bases outside the gene matches. Per the germline V gene, CDR1 is LNHDA and CDR2 is SQIVND (reference sequence). CDR3 sequence reads: CASSPDRGGRSFF. The CDR3 DNA reads as TGTGCCAGTAGTCCCGACAGGGGGGGAAGGTCGTTCTTC.

The chain has TRBV19 and TRBJ2-1, with 13 bases identical to TRBD2. The germline gives CDR1 LNHDA, CDR2 SQIVND (reference sequence). J lost 9 bases, V lost 6 bases, and 2 bases had no gene match. CDR3 size: 13 residues. The CDR3 loop reads CASSGLAGVEQFF. Written as DNA, the CDR3 is TGTGCCAGTAGCGGACTAGCGGGAGTTGAGCAGTTCTTC.